Listed here are 5 T cell receptor beta chains from one sample, sequenced in a study of T-cell reconstitution after alpha-beta-depleted transplantation in children. Which antigens these TCRs recognize remains unknown. General observations from the study: By one year post-transplant, T-cell counts and diversity largely arose from T cells that were newly produced.

A TCRbeta library incorporating unique molecular identifiers was prepared. TCRdb redid the calling of the PCR reads with MiXCR, one entry per CDR3 protein. Of around 270,000 distinct CDR3 sequences listed, almost 8% are singletons. Sequencing was performed on peripheral blood, taken 360 days after TCRalphabeta/CD19-depleted stem cell transplant. All receptors derive from a female patient aged 2-9 years who had a stem cell transplant for Fanconi anemia, so the T cells may come from the graft donor.

CDR3 residues: CASRMGGGDYNSPLHF. The DNA of the CDR3 is TGTGCCAGTCGAATGGGGGGCGGCGACTATAATTCACCCCTCCACTTT. The V gene is TRBV19, the J gene TRBJ1-6; D is perhaps TRBD1 (6 bases). Trimming removed 8 bases from V and 3 bases from J, with 17 bases in between. Germline values: CDR1 LNHDA, CDR2 SQIVND (reference sequence). The CDR3 sequence is 16 residues long.

This clonotype was observed many times. This chain connects TRBV6-5 to TRBJ2-7; a weak D match, TRBD2 (5 bases). V was cut by 0 bases and J by 12 bases, with 18 bases left in between. Germline V gene data show CDR1 as MNHEY and CDR2 as SVGAGI. The CDR3 length is 14 residues. This chain's CDR3 is CASSYSTSSPSTYF. For the CDR3, the DNA is TGTGCCAGCAGTTACTCGACTTCTAGCCCCAGTACGTACTTC.

The table lists this clonotype with many counts. This chain links TRBV28 with TRBJ2-3; D not certain. The CDR3 extends over 11 amino acids. Per germline, CDR1 MDHEN and CDR2 SYDVKM. V was cut by 8 bases and J by 10 bases, with 13 bases left in between. This CDR3 is CASYKPGSQYF. DNA of the CDR3: TGTGCCAGCTACAAACCCGGGTCGCAGTATTTT.

This clonotype appeared many times. The chain links TRBV5-1 to TRBJ2-1, with 8 bases matching TRBD2. The V and J ends lost 2 bases and 8 bases, in that order; junction bases with no gene match: 9. From germline, CDR1 is SGHRS and CDR2 YFSETQ. This CDR3 is 15 amino acids long. Here the CDR3 reads CASSFSRGGTDEQFF. DNA of the CDR3: TGCGCCAGCAGCTTTTCCCGGGGGGGCACGGATGAGCAGTTCTTC.

This clonotype was seen only a few times. V usage is TRBV19 and J usage is TRBJ2-1, with TRBD2 matching over 11 bases. Trimming took 4 bases from V and 1 from J; bases not matched to a gene: 9. This CDR3 has 18 amino acids. The germline gives CDR1 LNHDA, CDR2 SQIVND (reference sequence). CDR3 bases: TGTGCCAGTAGTAGCCCCTTTATAGCGGGAGGGTCCTACAATGAGCAGTTCTTC. Translation gives CASSSPFIAGGSYNEQFF.